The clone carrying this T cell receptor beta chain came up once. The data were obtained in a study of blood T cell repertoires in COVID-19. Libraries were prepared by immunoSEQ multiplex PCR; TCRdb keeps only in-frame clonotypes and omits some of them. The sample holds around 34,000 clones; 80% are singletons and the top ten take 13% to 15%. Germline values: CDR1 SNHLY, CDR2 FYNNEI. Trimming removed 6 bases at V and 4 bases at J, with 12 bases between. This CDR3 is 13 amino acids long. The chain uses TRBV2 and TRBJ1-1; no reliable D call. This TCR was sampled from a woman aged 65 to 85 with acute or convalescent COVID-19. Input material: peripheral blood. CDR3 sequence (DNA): TGTGCCAGCAGCCGAAGAGGTGGCACTGAAGCTTTCTTT. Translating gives CASSRRGGTEAFF.